This T cell receptor beta chain is from a study of cytotoxic CD8 clonotypes in ibrutinib-treated CLL (dated by TCRdb to about 2021). Context from the whole study: The cohort had 11 to 12 relapsed/refractory and more than 14 treatment-naive patients; 17 were IGHV unmutated. Responses were partial in roughly 25 patients and complete in 2; after median 68 months follow-up, about 14 stayed in remission and 12 progressed. Response samples were obtained after a median of roughly 13 months of treatment, with a range of roughly 6 to 36 months. On average, each sample had about 260,000 productive templates and about 89,000 productive rearrangements. Of the 86 people in the trial, about 25 had longitudinal samples available. Cryopreserved peripheral blood mononuclear cells were obtained before treatment, at response, and at either sustained remission or disease progression. All remission and progressive disease samples were collected while patients were still receiving ibrutinib. Overall results and qualifications from the work: At baseline, clonality was higher than in age-matched healthy donors and showed a strong correlation with circulating CD8+ T-cell counts. An increase in clonality was observed at ibrutinib response, with clonality remaining stable during sustained remission and falling back toward baseline at progression. Sampling times were not matched between sustained-remission and progressing patients, and lymph node repertoires were not studied. Public clonotypes were rare and either shrank or stayed stable during treatment, and the rise in clonality at ibrutinib response reflected expansion of private clonotypes.

Comment on this clone: This clone's antigen is unknown. No quality values exist for individual bases; no much larger clone is one base distant.

The time point label of this sample denotes: roughly 2 years on ibrutinib. For TCR beta library preparation, roughly 2 micrograms of genomic DNA was extracted from cryopreserved PBMCs. Longitudinal blood samples from CLL patients on ibrutinib monotherapy were analyzed using high-throughput TCR beta sequencing. The patients took part in an open-label, single-center phase 2 trial of ibrutinib monotherapy. As encoded in the germline V gene (reference sequence), CDR1 is WNHNN while CDR2 is SYGVQD. V and J lose 3 bases and 0 bases, and a span of 8 bases separates them. Including the terminal cysteine and phenylalanine, the CDR3 comprises 14 residues. Only the CDR3 DNA is retained, 42 bases long and in frame from the first base. On a MiSeq, deep resolution sequencing aimed for a depth between 1 in 1 million and 1 in 200,000 T cells, with each clonotype covered approximately 10x on average. TCR beta libraries were generated with the immunoSEQ hsTCRB Kit. Per the authors' processing: The data were analyzed with ImmunoSEQ Analyzer and ImmunoSEQ Data Assistant, and V, D and J gene assignments followed IMGT definitions. Clonality was computed as one minus normalized Shannon entropy of productive rearrangement frequencies, ranging from 0 to 1. Only overrepresented clonotypes making up at least 0.05% of the repertoire of each patient were included in the public clonotype analysis. Some 13 age-matched healthy donor repertoires from immuneACCESS served as clonality controls. The source is immuneACCESS, and TCRdb retained only in-frame sequences with V and J called. Part of the clones is not carried over; for the studies checked, unresolved V genes explain less than half of this, and the remainder is unexplained. The V and J calls and clone size come from that table; D and trimming were worked out from the DNA. In all, the sample holds approximately 150,000 clones, and approximately 84% of those were seen once. 4.6% of the sample is held by the ten biggest clonotypes.

This TCR came from a human donor with chronic lymphocytic leukemia. The sequencing here drew on PBMCs, taken after 24 months of ibrutinib treatment. Here the chain combines TRBV10-1 and TRBJ1-1; no D gene is confidently identified. For the CDR3, the sequence is CASSDGPLNTEAFF. At the DNA level, the sequence is TGCGCCAGCAGTGATGGACCCTTGAACACTGAAGCTTTCTTT.